What follows are 9 T cell receptor beta chains derived from one specimen sequenced in a study of human CD8 memory T cell subsets. It was UMI-labeled 5' RACE by which the TCR beta libraries were made. For each CDR3 protein, TCRdb gives one entry from its re-call of the 5' RACE reads, without DNA. The table for this sample gives around 10,000 distinct CDR3 sequences. Sequenced sample: CD8+ stem-like memory T cells (TSCM and TCM) sorted from PBMCs. Subset reported: stem-like memory CD8 T cells (TSTEM), CCR7+ PD-1- TIGIT-. These receptors were taken from a human donor in good health.

CDR3 amino acids: CAISGGTEAFF. V is TRBV2 and J is TRBJ1-1. The CDR3 is made up of 11 amino acids. Germline V gene sequence: CDR1 SNHLY, CDR2 FYNNEI.

This CDR3 reads CASSLAGQGNYEQYF. V is TRBV5-6 and J is TRBJ2-7; TCRdb indicates TRBD1, and absent DNA this call remains unverified. The CDR3 runs to 15 residues. Per germline, CDR1 SGHDT and CDR2 YYEEEE. The variable domain in full, completed from reference TRBV5-6 and TRBJ2-7, reads DAGVTQSPTHLIKTRGQQVTLRCSPKSGHDTVSWYQQALGQGPQFIFQYYEEEERQRGNFPDRFSGHQFPNYSSELNVNALLLGDSALYLCASSLAGQGNYEQYFGPGTRLTVT.

This clonotype shows up as medium-sized by frequency. V and J are TRBV29-1 and TRBJ1-2; TCRdb outputs TRBD1, but without DNA this stays unchecked. In germline, CDR1 is SQVTM, CDR2 ANQGSEA. CDR3 length: 16 amino acids. CDR3 in amino acids: CSVEDWGQGAYYGYTF.

The rearrangement joins TRBV2 to TRBJ2-5; TCRdb lists TRBD1, though no DNA is available to test this call. This CDR3 contains 15 residues. Germline V gives CDR1 SNHLY, CDR2 FYNNEI. The CDR3 here is CASSDPGQRQETQYF.

The chain couples TRBV2 to TRBJ2-5. CDR1 and CDR2 (germline): SNHLY, FYNNEI. The CDR3 is 14 amino acids. CDR3 in amino acids: CASSGLADQETQYF. The complete variable domain, with remaining parts taken from reference TRBV2 and TRBJ2-5, reads EPEVTQTPSHQVTQMGQEVILRCVPISNHLYFYWYRQILGQKVEFLVSFYNNEISEKSEIFDDQFSVERPDGSNFTLKIRSTKLEDSAMYFCASSGLADQETQYFGPGTRLLVL.

This CDR3 is CASSQMLPESPLHF. This chain connects TRBV4-1 to TRBJ1-6. This CDR3 has 14 residues. Germline CDR1 MGHRA, CDR2 YSYEKL.

This chain uses TRBV14 with TRBJ1-5. CDR1 is SGHDN, CDR2 FVKESK, per germline. This CDR3 comprises 14 residues. Here the CDR3 reads CASSRRYSNQPQHF.

The gene calls are TRBV27 and TRBJ2-2; TCRdb lists TRBD2, though no DNA is available to test this call. This CDR3 has 14 residues. Germline-derived CDR1 and CDR2 are MNHEY and SMNVEV (reference sequence). This chain's CDR3 is CASRTSGNTGELFF.

V and J are TRBV24-1 and TRBJ2-5. The CDR3 loop spans 13 amino acids. CDR1 KGHDR and CDR2 SFDVKD come from the germline V gene. Here the CDR3 reads CATSDGLQETQYF.